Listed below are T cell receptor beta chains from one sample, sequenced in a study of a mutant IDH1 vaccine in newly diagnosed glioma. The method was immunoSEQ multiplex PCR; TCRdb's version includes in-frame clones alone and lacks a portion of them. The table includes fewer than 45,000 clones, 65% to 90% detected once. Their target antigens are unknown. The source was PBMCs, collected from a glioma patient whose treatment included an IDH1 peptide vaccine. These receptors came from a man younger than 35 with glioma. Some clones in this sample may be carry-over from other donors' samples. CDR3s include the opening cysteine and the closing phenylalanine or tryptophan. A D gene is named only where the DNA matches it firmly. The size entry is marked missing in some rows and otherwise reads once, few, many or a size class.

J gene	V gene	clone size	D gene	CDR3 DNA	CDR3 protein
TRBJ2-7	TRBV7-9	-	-	TGTGCCAGCAGCCCCCGGGAAGGGAACTCCTACGAGCAGTACTTC	CASSPREGNSYEQYF
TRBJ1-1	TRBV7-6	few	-	TGTGCCAGCAGCTTAGAGGGGGGTCGAGCTTTCTTT	CASSLEGGRAFF
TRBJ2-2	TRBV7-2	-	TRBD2	TGTGCCAGCAGCTTCCCAGGGACTAGCGGGATTCCCGGGGAGCTGTTTTTT	CASSFPGTSGIPGELFF
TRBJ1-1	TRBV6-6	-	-	TGTGCCAGCAGTCTGGACAGTGAAGCTTTCTTT	CASSLDSEAFF
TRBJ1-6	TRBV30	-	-	TGTGCCCGAAGCCCTGGGGGACAAAATTCACCCCTCCACTTT	CARSPGGQNSPLHF
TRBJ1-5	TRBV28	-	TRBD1	TGTGCCAGCATCCTAGGGGACAGGTATAGCAATCAGCCCCAGCATTTT	CASILGDRYSNQPQHF
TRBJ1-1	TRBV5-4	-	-	TGTGCCAGCAGAATAAGCATGGTGAACACTGAAGCTTTCTTT	CASRISMVNTEAFF
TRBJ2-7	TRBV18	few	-	TGTGCCAGCTCACCGACAGGGAGGGGTCTTCACGAGCAGTACTTC	CASSPTGRGLHEQYF
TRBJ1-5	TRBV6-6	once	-	TGTGCCAGCAGTTACCGGGGAGATAGCAATCAGCCCCAGCATTTT	CASSYRGDSNQPQHF
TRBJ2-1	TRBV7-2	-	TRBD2	TGTGCCAGCAGCTTCGGACTAGCCGGCTCCTACAATGAGCAGTTCTTC	CASSFGLAGSYNEQFF
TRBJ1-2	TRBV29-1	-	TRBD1	TGCAGCGTTGAAGATCTCGCAGGGGGTAACTATGGCTACACCTTC	CSVEDLAGGNYGYTF
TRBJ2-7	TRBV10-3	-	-	TGTGCCATCAGTGACCCGGCGAAACCTAGAGCCGGGCCATCCTCCTACGAGCAGTACTTC	CAISDPAKPRAGPSSYEQYF
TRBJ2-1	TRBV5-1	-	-	TGCGCCAGCAGCCACCCCGGGGCCAACAATGAGCAGTTCTTC	CASSHPGANNEQFF
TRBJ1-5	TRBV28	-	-	TGTGCCAGCAGGGGACGGGGAGTTTATCAGCCCCAGCATTTT	CASRGRGVYQPQHF
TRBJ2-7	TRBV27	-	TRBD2	TGTGCCAGCAGTTTAGGGACTAGCGGGGGGACCTACGAGCAGTACTTC	CASSLGTSGGTYEQYF
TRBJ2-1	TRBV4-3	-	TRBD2	TGCGCCAGCAGCCAAGAAGGATCGGCGGGAGGGCAGTTCTTC	CASSQEGSAGGQFF
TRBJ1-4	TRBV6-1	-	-	TGTGCCAGCAGTGAAGGGGGATTGGATGAAAAACTGTTTTTT	CASSEGGLDEKLFF
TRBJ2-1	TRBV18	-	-	TGTGCCAGCTCTCCAACTTCCGGGCCTTACAATGAGCAGTTCTTC	CASSPTSGPYNEQFF
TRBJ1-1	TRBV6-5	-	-	TGTGCCAGCAGTTACCTTAGGAGTAACACTGAAGCTTTCTTT	CASSYLRSNTEAFF
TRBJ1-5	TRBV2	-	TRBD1	TGTGCCAGCACTCCGTCCCCGGGACAGGTTTTTAGCAATCAGCCCCAGCATTTT	CASTPSPGQVFSNQPQHF
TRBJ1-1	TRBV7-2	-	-	TGTGCCAGCAGCTTAGCGGGGGGAGTGAGGACTGAAGCTTTCTTT	CASSLAGGVRTEAFF
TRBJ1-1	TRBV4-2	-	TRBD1	TGTGCCAGCAGCCTGACAGGGTCGAGATCTGAAGCTTTCTTT	CASSLTGSRSEAFF
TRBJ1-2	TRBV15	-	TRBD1	TGTGCCACCAGCACCCGAACAACAGGGGATGGCTACACCTTC	CATSTRTTGDGYTF
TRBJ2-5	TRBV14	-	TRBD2	TGTGCCAGCAGCCTTCCTCCCGCGGCGGGAGGGGAAGAGACCCAGTACTTC	CASSLPPAAGGEETQYF
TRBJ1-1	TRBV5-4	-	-	TGTGCCAGCAGCTTGAGTGGGGCGAGCACTGAAGCTTTCTTT	CASSLSGASTEAFF
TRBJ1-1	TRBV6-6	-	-	TGTGCCAGCAGTTACGGTGGGACTGAAGCTTTCTTT	CASSYGGTEAFF
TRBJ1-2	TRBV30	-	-	TGTGCCTTGGAGGTACGAACCCGCATATATGGCTACACCTTC	CALEVRTRIYGYTF
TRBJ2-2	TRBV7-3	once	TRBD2	TGTGCCAGCAGCTTAAAAACTAGCGGGAACACCGGGGAGCTGTTTTTT	CASSLKTSGNTGELFF
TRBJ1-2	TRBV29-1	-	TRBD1	TGCAGCGCCCTACAGGGGTGGACCTATGGCTACACCTTC	CSALQGWTYGYTF